A single sample is the source of the 6 T cell receptor beta chains below, sequenced in a study of CD8 T cells in ankylosing spondylitis. Using its own MiXCR run on the 5' RACE reads, TCRdb lists one record per CDR3 protein. This sample carries around 100,000 distinct CDR3 sequences, 24% of them seen once, and the ten largest clones take 9% to 15%. Sequencing was carried out using synovial fluid, either unsorted or a sorted T cell fraction (not recorded which). The receptors here all came from a male donor with ankylosing spondylitis.

The V gene is TRBV14, the J gene TRBJ2-2; D remains ambiguous. Trimming pared 2 bases from V and 5 bases from J, leaving 9 bases between. Germline loops: CDR1 SGHDN, CDR2 FVKESK. CDR3 length equals 14 residues. CDR3 sequence reads: CASSQMRGTGELFF. The CDR3 DNA reads as TGTGCCAGCAGCCAAATGCGAGGAACCGGGGAGCTGTTTTTT.

The genes are TRBV6-1 and TRBJ2-1; D gene unclear. Germline loops: CDR1 MNHNS, CDR2 SASEGT. The CDR3 covers 14 residues. V lost 2 bases and J 10 bases, leaving 15 bases between the germline ends. The CDR3 is CASSENGLLKEQFF. CDR3 DNA: TGTGCCAGCAGTGAAAACGGGCTACTCAAGGAGCAGTTCTTC.

This clonotype occurred a few times. The chain joins TRBV7-9 to TRBJ2-1; tentative D call: TRBD2 (6 bases). Germline values: CDR1 SEHNR, CDR2 FQNEAQ (reference sequence). The CDR3 has 16 amino acids. V was pared by 3 bases and J by 4 bases, with 16 bases between. The CDR3 DNA reads as TGTGCCAGCAGCTTGTTCGCGGGATTAGTATACAATGAGCAGTTCTTC. Encoded protein: CASSLFAGLVYNEQFF.

This clonotype has a handful of counts. The chain recombines TRBV3-1 with TRBJ1-2; TRBD1 matches 10 bases. CDR3 length: 15 amino acids. Germline CDR1 LGHDT, CDR2 YNNKEL (reference sequence). The trim removed 2 bases at V and 5 bases at J, leaving 5 bases unmatched. DNA for the CDR3: TGTGCCAGCAGCCAACGACAGGGGGCTCAGTATGGCTACACCTTC. Amino acids: CASSQRQGAQYGYTF.

V and J are TRBV3-1 and TRBJ1-5; the D is unclear. CDR1 is LGHDT and CDR2 is YNNKEL in the germline V gene (reference sequence). The CDR3 runs 13 residues. With 4 bases removed from V and 4 bases from J, the gap between germline ends came to 8 bases. CDR3 sequence: CASSPTPNQPQHF. In DNA, the CDR3 is TGTGCCAGCAGCCCCACCCCGAATCAGCCCCAGCATTTT.

The chain couples TRBV7-9 to TRBJ1-2; D remains ambiguous. This CDR3 is 14 amino acids long. Germline V CDR1 and CDR2: SEHNR, FQNEAQ (reference sequence). Between the trimmed V and J ends, which lost 1 base and 2 bases, there was a span of 8 bases. The CDR3 loop reads CASSLGSVNYGYTF. The CDR3 nucleotides are TGTGCCAGCAGCTTAGGGTCGGTGAACTATGGCTACACCTTC.